The 11 T cell receptor beta chains reported below all come from one sample, sequenced in a study of T-cell memory formation after mild COVID-19. TCRdb itself ran the 5' RACE reads through MiXCR, one entry per CDR3 protein. The sample lists 160,000 or so distinct CDR3 sequences; 25% to 40% were seen once. Input material: PBMCs or a T cell subset sorted from them (not recorded which). The receptors come from an adult woman who had mild COVID-19 (a few samples of this study predate the infection). Cell type and time point are not known.

The sample holds a few counts of this clonotype. This chain links TRBV11-2 with TRBJ2-1, with TRBD2 matching 7 bases. Germline trimming cut 7 bases from V and 0 bases from J; bases unmatched to any gene: 9. The CDR3 totals 16 residues. CDR1 is SGHAT, CDR2 FQNNGV, per germline. In DNA, the CDR3 is TGTGCCAGCACCTTGGGAGGGGCGAGCTCCTACAATGAGCAGTTCTTC. Protein: CASTLGGASSYNEQFF.

The chain is built from TRBV7-9 and TRBJ2-2; D tentatively reads TRBD1 or TRBD2 (5 bases each). Deletions cut 5 bases from V and 1 base from J, with 11 bases between. There are 15 residues in the CDR3. The germline CDR1 and CDR2 sequences are SEHNR and FQNEAQ (reference sequence). The CDR3 sequence: CASSPRDQNTGELFF. The CDR3 region has the DNA TGTGCCAGCAGCCCCCGGGACCAGAACACCGGGGAGCTGTTTTTT. Together with reference TRBV7-9 and TRBJ2-2, the CDR3 gives the full variable domain: DTGVSQNPRHKITKRGQNVTFRCDPISEHNRLYWYRQTLGQGPEFLTYFQNEAQLEKSRLLSDRFSAERPKGSFSTLEIQRTEQGDSAMYLCASSPRDQNTGELFFGEGSRLTVL.

This clonotype has only a few counts. This sequence joins TRBV7-6 and TRBJ2-7, with a tentative D call TRBD2 (5 bases). Trimming took 0 bases from V and 5 from J, leaving 8 bases between them. From germline, CDR1 is SGHVS and CDR2 FNYEAQ. The CDR3 consists of 13 residues. This CDR3 is CASSLATTNEQYF. In DNA form, the CDR3 reads TGTGCCAGCAGCTTAGCGACTACAAACGAGCAGTACTTC.

In its sample, this clonotype was seen a few times. The CDR3 nucleotides read TGTGCCAGCAGTTACTCGGGGGGAACTAACACCGGGGAGCTGTTTTTT. Translating gives CASSYSGGTNTGELFF. This chain uses TRBV6-5 with TRBJ2-2; the D gene is possibly TRBD2 (6 bases). V was shortened by 0 bases and J by 2 bases, with 10 bases between the two germline ends. In germline, CDR1 is MNHEY, CDR2 SVGAGI. This CDR3 has 16 residues.

The V gene is TRBV29-1, the J gene TRBJ2-1; D might be TRBD2 (6 bases). Germline assignment: CDR1 SQVTM and CDR2 ANQGSEA. The V and J ends lost 8 bases and 15 bases respectively, with 20 bases between them. CDR3 size: 11 residues. Written as DNA, the CDR3 is TGCAGCACCCGAAGAGGGGAGGCACGGTTCTTC. It yields the protein CSTRRGEARFF.

The chain has TRBV15 and TRBJ2-7; possible D gene TRBD1, 6 bases. The CDR3 is 17 residues long. With 0 bases removed from V and 2 bases from J, the gap between germline ends came to 17 bases. Germline V gene data show CDR1 as LNHNV and CDR2 as YYDKDF (reference sequence). The CDR3 protein is CATSRDNEKGDPYEQYF. CDR3 DNA sequence: TGTGCCACCAGCAGAGATAATGAGAAGGGGGACCCCTACGAGCAGTACTTC.

The chain uses TRBV9 and TRBJ2-7; 10 positions agree with TRBD1. After removal of 0 bases from V and 4 bases from J, the junction contained 4 bases not matched to a gene. Looked up from germline, CDR1 is SGDLS and CDR2 is YYNGEE. This CDR3 spans 15 amino acids. The CDR3 sequence: CASSVGGTGVYEQYF. In DNA form, the CDR3 reads TGTGCCAGCAGCGTAGGAGGGACAGGGGTATACGAGCAGTACTTC.

V usage is TRBV25-1 and J usage is TRBJ2-7; TRBD2 might be the D (6 bases). Germline V lookup: CDR1 MGHDK, CDR2 SYGVNS. The CDR3 totals 13 residues. The V end was cut by 3 bases, the J end by 6 bases, with 12 bases between. This chain's CDR3 is CASSDPGRSEQYF. The DNA for the CDR3 is TGTGCCAGCAGTGACCCAGGGAGGAGCGAGCAGTACTTC.

The chain carries TRBV12-3 or TRBV12-4 and TRBJ1-1; TRBD1 might be the D (6 bases). The ends were cut back, 3 bases at V and 5 bases at J, with 34 bases in the middle. The CDR3 covers 21 residues. The chain's CDR3 is CASSFRISGVALSQGRTEAFF. CDR3 sequence (DNA): TGTGCCAGCAGTTTTAGGATCTCGGGTGTGGCCCTCTCACAGGGTAGAACTGAAGCTTTCTTT.

The genes are TRBV11-2 and TRBJ2-3; 9 nucleotides line up with TRBD2. The V gene end was trimmed by 0 bases and the J gene end by 4 bases; junction bases not matched to a gene: 14. The CDR3 runs 19 residues. Germline V CDR1 and CDR2: SGHAT, FQNNGV. The CDR3 loop reads CASSLDGLGERGVSDTQYF. CDR3 coding DNA: TGTGCCAGCAGCTTAGATGGGTTGGGTGAGCGGGGGGTGTCAGATACGCAGTATTTT.

This sequence joins TRBV4-2 and TRBJ2-3; D is unresolved. Germline CDR1 is LGHNA and CDR2 is YNFKEQ. This CDR3 comprises 15 residues. Between the trimmed V and J ends, which lost 0 bases and 0 bases, there was a span of 7 bases. The CDR3 DNA is TGTGCCAGCAGCCAAGAACGTCTCAGCACAGATACGCAGTATTTT. Translation: CASSQERLSTDTQYF.